These 9 T cell receptor beta chains were all obtained from the same sample, sequenced in a study of blood T cell repertoires in COVID-19. Some clones are missing from TCRdb's copy, which holds only in-frame ones; the method was immunoSEQ multiplex PCR. The sample yields approximately 300,000 clones, more than 80% seen once. The sequenced sample was peripheral blood. These TCRs come from a man in his late teens or twenties who had recovered from COVID-19.

The chain has TRBV10-3 and TRBJ2-3, with 11 nucleotides matching TRBD2. CDR1 is ENHRY, CDR2 SYGVKD, per germline. V trimming: 6 bases; J trimming: 6 bases; junction bases outside the gene matches: 5. This CDR3 region has 14 residues. CDR3 DNA: TGTGCCATCAGCACTAGCGGGGGTGCGGATACGCAGTATTTT. Amino acids: CAISTSGGADTQYF.

The sample holds one count of this clone. Germline is not matched at one junction end, which may reflect a read error. CDR3 sequence: CASGYGQGSYEQYF. The CDR3 nucleotides are TGTGCCAGCGGTTACGGTCAGGGGTCCTACGAGCAGTACTTC. This chain links TRBV6-5 with TRBJ2-7; perhaps TRBD1 as D (6 bases). The germline V gene has CDR1 MNHEY and CDR2 SVGAGI. This CDR3 is built from 14 residues.

The chain combines TRBV27 with TRBJ1-5; D may be TRBD1 (5 bases). This CDR3 spans 13 amino acids. Germline V gives CDR1 MNHEY, CDR2 SMNVEV (reference sequence). V was trimmed by 6 bases and J by 6 bases, leaving 12 bases between them. The CDR3 loop is CASRAGFGQPQHF. Written as DNA, the CDR3 is TGTGCCAGCAGAGCAGGGTTTGGTCAGCCCCAGCATTTT.

The rearrangement uses TRBV10-3 and TRBJ2-3, with unresolved D. V shed 2 bases and J shed 5 bases, with 20 bases lying between them. CDR1 and CDR2 (germline): ENHRY, SYGVKD. The length of the CDR3 is 17 residues. DNA of the CDR3: TGTGCCATCAGTGAGCCCGAGGAACGGAATGCATTAGATACGCAGTATTTT. Its protein product is CAISEPEERNALDTQYF.

The chain joins TRBV27 to TRBJ1-1; D is possibly TRBD1 (5 bases). This CDR3 has 12 amino acids. Germline V CDR1 and CDR2: MNHEY, SMNVEV (reference sequence). Trimming removed 8 bases at V and 1 base at J, with 8 bases between. Here the CDR3 reads CASGGTNTEAFF. Here the CDR3 DNA reads TGTGCCAGCGGGGGGACGAACACTGAAGCTTTCTTT.

Only a few counts were recorded for this clone. The V and J genes are TRBV12-3 or TRBV12-4 and TRBJ1-2, with D possibly being TRBD1 (5 bases). CDR3 size: 13 residues. The ends were cut back, 6 bases at V and 6 bases at J, with 14 bases in the middle. CDR3 in DNA: TGTGCCAGCAGGGAACAGGCCCCAAATGGCTACACCTTC. Translating gives CASREQAPNGYTF.

The rearrangement uses TRBV12-5 and TRBJ2-3; the match to TRBD2 covers 7 bases. From germline, CDR1 is LGHNT and CDR2 FRNRAP. CDR3 length: 14 residues. J lost 4 bases, V lost 6 bases, and 7 bases had no gene match. This CDR3 is CASGRGELADTQYF. The CDR3 nucleotides read TGTGCTAGTGGCCGGGGGGAGCTGGCAGATACGCAGTATTTT.

This clone was found once. The chain joins TRBV5-1 to TRBJ1-5; 9 bases are shared with TRBD1. Losses at the gene ends were 3 bases for V and 7 bases for J; bases not matched to a gene: 5. The CDR3 is made up of 14 amino acids. CDR1 and CDR2 from the germline V gene are SGHRS and YFSETQ. The CDR3 loop is CASSSTTGGQPQHF. The CDR3 bases are TGCGCCAGCAGCTCGACGACAGGGGGGCAGCCCCAGCATTTT.

This chain joins TRBV18 and TRBJ1-5; TRBD1 agrees at 9 bases. V trimming: 3 bases; J trimming: 0 bases; junction bases outside the gene matches: 6. The germline V gene has CDR1 KGHSH and CDR2 LQKENI. The CDR3 consists of 17 residues. CDR3 nucleotides: TGTGCCAGCTCACCGACGGACAGGGGATATAGCAATCAGCCCCAGCATTTT. The encoded protein is CASSPTDRGYSNQPQHF.